A selection of T cell receptor beta chains follows, all from one sample in a study of Ad26.COV2.S vaccination and SARS-CoV-2 variants. Here immunoSEQ multiplex PCR was the method, and the copy in TCRdb shows in-frame clones only, minus some. The sample records about 400,000 clones, 83% being singletons. This specimen was peripheral blood, taken in a trial of Ad26.COV2.S vaccine versus placebo. Source of these receptors: a person aged 18 to 65 who received the Ad26.COV2.S COVID-19 vaccine or a placebo. The CDR3 runs from the conserved cysteine through the conserved F or W.

v_call cdr3_aa
TRBV7-2 CASSFSGVHEQYF
TRBV11-2 CASSPVRNSPLHF
TRBV6-6 CASSPQTVRGEKLFF
TRBV10-3 CAIGSQGTNTIYF
TRBV4-1 CASSQDLQAFKDGYTF
TRBV7-6 CASSLGGRPYTEAFF
TRBV18 CASSHGTSVQETQYF
TRBV18 CASSPFRDNGSGNTIYF
TRBV24-1 CATSDPTGQQSSYNEQFF
TRBV18 CASSPGDYNEQFF
TRBV4-2 CASTHGSSTDTQYF
TRBV19 CASAPRVQETQYF
TRBV13 CASSLERGSSYNEQFF
TRBV3-1/TRBV3-2 CASSPPGKEETQYF
TRBV20-1 CSANDRGSGYTF
TRBV5-1 CASSLTSPFYNEQFF
TRBV7-9 CASAQSSTYEQYF
TRBV9 CASSVQTYNEQFF
TRBV18 CASSREFGSYNEQFF
TRBV6-5 CASSYSSQGYGYTF
TRBV24-1 CATSDPLADANEQFF
TRBV12-3/TRBV12-4 CASSKSGQETQYF
TRBV25-1 CASSDGGSGYEQYF
TRBV6-2/TRBV6-3 CASSYGGSYNEQFF
TRBV5-1 CASSFAGTGAEAFF
TRBV3-1/TRBV3-2 CASSQAWGNQPQHF
TRBV6-5 CASKTGSSYEQYF
TRBV13 CASSPGAGLAGVRQFF
TRBV14 CASSQARGPGQFF
TRBV5-1 CASSLADTGGPEAFF
TRBV5-1 CASSLGPLAEQYF
TRBV15 CATSSLGRGRGEKLFF
TRBV19 CASSIREGVGYTF
TRBV13 CASSSLDRVIHEQFF
TRBV9 CASSVGGQSSYNSPLHF
TRBV29-1 CSVDRDRDYNEQFF
TRBV19 CASSRVTGSYGYTF
TRBV6-2/TRBV6-3 CASSRYTEAFF
TRBV11-3 CASSLDNGLDNEQFF
TRBV6-1 CASSDGLAGIEQYF
TRBV27 CASTPGQGSYEQYF
TRBV4-1 CASSIDRDMNTEAFF
TRBV7-2 CASSWGTLETQYF
TRBV10-1 CASSPAGDREEQYF
TRBV5-8 CASSLRGGLYNEQFF
TRBV12-3/TRBV12-4 CASSLLGVYEQYF
TRBV5-4 CASSFSGGGVYRGETQYF
TRBV7-3 CASNMKSSRQGSYEQYF
TRBV6-4 CASSQTSGVHNEQFF
TRBV15 CATSRGPSRDQFF
TRBV4-3 CASSQGAGRGSPLHF